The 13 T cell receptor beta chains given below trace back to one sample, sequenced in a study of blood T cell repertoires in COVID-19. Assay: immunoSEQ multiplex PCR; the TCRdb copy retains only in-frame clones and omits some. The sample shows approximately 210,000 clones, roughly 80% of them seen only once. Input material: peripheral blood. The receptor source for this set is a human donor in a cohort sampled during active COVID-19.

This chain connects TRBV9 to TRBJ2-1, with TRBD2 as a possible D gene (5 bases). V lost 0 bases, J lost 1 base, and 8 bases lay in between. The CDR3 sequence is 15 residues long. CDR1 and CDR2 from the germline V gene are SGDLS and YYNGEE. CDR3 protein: CASSVDGMSYNEQFF. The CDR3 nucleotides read TGTGCCAGCAGCGTAGACGGGATGTCCTACAATGAGCAGTTCTTC.

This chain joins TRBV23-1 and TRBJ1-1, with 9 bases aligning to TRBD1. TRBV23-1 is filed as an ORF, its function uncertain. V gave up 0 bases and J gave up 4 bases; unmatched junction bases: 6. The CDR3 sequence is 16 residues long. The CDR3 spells CASSQSTGGGFTEAFF. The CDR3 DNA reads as TGCGCCAGCAGTCAATCGACAGGGGGGGGGTTCACTGAAGCTTTCTTT.

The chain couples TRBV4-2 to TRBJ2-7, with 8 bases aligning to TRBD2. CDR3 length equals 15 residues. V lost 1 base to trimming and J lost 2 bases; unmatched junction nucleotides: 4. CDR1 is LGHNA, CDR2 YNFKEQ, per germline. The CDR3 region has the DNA TGTGCCAGCAGCCAAGGGGGTAGCGGGGCCTACGAGCAGTACTTC. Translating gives CASSQGGSGAYEQYF.

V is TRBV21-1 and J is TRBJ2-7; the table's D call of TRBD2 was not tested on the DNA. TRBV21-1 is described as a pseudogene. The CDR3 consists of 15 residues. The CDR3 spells CASSKGEREGYEQYF. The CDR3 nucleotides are TGTGCCAGCAGCAAAGGGGAGCGGGAGGGGTACGAGCAGTACTTC.

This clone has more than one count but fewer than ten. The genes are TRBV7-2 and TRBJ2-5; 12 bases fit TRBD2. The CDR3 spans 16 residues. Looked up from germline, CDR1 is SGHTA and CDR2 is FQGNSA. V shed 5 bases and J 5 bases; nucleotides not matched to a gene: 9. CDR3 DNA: TGTGCCAGCAGCCCGAGGACTAGCGGGACCCGGGAGACCCAGTACTTC. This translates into CASSPRTSGTRETQYF. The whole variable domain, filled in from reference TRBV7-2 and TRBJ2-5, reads GAGVSQSPSNKVTEKGKDVELRCDPISGHTALYWYRQSLGQGLEFLIYFQGNSAPDKSGLPSDRFSAERTGGSVSTLTIQRTQQEDSAVYLCASSPRTSGTRETQYFGPGTRLLVL.

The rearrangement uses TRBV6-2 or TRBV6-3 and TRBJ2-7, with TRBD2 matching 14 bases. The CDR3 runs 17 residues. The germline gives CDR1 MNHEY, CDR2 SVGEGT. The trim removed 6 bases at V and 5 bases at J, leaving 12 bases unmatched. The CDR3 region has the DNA TGTGCCAGCAGCCATGGACTAGCGGGAGGTTATGGCGACGAGCAGTACTTC. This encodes CASSHGLAGGYGDEQYF.

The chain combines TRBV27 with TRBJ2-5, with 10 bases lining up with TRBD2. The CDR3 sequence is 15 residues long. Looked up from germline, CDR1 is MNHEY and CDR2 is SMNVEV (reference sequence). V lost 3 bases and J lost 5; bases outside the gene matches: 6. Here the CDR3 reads CASSFLAGAGETQYF. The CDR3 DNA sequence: TGTGCCAGCAGTTTTCTAGCGGGGGCCGGGGAGACCCAGTACTTC.

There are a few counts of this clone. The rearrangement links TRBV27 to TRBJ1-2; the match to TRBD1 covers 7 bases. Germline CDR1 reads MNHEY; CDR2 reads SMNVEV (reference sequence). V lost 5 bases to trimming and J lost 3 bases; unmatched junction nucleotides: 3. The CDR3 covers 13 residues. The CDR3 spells CASSATGDYGYTF. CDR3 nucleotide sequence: TGTGCCAGCAGTGCCACAGGGGACTATGGCTACACCTTC.

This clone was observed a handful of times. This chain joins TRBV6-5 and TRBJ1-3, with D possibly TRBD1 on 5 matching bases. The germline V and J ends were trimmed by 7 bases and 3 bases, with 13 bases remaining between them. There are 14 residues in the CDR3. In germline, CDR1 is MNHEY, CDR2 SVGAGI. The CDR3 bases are TGTGCCAGCATTCAGGGTTCTATTGGAAACACCATATATTTT. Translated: CASIQGSIGNTIYF.

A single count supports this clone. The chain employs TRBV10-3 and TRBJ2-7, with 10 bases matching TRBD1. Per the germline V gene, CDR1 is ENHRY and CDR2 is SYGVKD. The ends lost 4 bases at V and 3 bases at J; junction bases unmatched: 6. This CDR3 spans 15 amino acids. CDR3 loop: CAISGGTGVVYEQYF. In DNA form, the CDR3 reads TGTGCCATCAGTGGAGGGACAGGGGTGGTCTACGAGCAGTACTTC.

The chain's CDR3 is CASSAGWEGSLTDTQYF. The CDR3 nucleotides are TGTGCCAGCAGTGCCGGATGGGAGGGGAGTTTGACAGATACGCAGTATTTT. The gene calls are TRBV27 and TRBJ2-3, with 7 nucleotides matching TRBD2. Germline V gene lookup returns CDR1 MNHEY and CDR2 SMNVEV (reference sequence). This CDR3 region has 17 residues. The ends lost 5 bases at V and 3 bases at J; junction bases unmatched: 14.

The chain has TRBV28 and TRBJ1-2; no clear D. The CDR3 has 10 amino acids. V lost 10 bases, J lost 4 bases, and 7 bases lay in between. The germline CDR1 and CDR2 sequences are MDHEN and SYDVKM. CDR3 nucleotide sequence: TGTGCCACCTACTCCTATGGCTACACCTTC. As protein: CATYSYGYTF.

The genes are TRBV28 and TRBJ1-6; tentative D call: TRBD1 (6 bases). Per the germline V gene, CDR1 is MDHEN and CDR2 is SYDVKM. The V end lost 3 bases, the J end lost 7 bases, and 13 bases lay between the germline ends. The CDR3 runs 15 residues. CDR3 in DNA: TGTGCCAGCAGTTTGCCACCAACAGGGAATTCACCCCTCCACTTT. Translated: CASSLPPTGNSPLHF.